Reported below is one T cell receptor (beta chain). There is no known antigen for this receptor. There are no base qualities to consult, and no much larger clone falls within one base. TCRbeta CDR3 regions were amplified from genomic DNA using the immunoSEQ Assay, a bias-controlled multiplex PCR. As for how the authors treated the data: The number of nucleated cells in each sample was estimated from the amplification of reference gene primers within the assay. To quantify the absolute abundance of each unique TCRbeta CDR3 rearrangement, sequence reads were collapsed and filtered. For each sample, productive Simpson clonality was calculated as the square root of Simpson's diversity index over productive rearrangements. TCRdb stores this immuneACCESS table with in-frame sequences only. Part of the clones is absent; in the studies checked, under half of the shortfall reflects unresolved V genes, and no reason is known for the rest. Clonal size and the V and J genes are those of that table, whereas D and trimming came from the DNA. The sample yields about 80,000 clones; around 78% were counted once. The top ten clones comprise about 16% of the sample.

This sample is drawn from a study of blood T cell repertoires in COVID-19 (dated by TCRdb to 2019 to 2021). Notes on the research overall: Samples from collaborators originated in the United States, Italy and Spain and spanned both the acute and convalescent phases of COVID-19. The prospective study material was composed of cDNA or gDNA derived from T cells, B-cell-depleted T cells, or PBMCs. The dataset comprised deeply sampled blood TCRbeta repertoires from subjects exposed to, actively infected with, or recovered from COVID-19. The repertoires were released in a freely available public database meant as a resource for research on the immune response to SARS-CoV-2. The samples were drawn from the first 160 participants of the ongoing ImmuneRACE study and from about 1,200 subjects provided by 6 global collaborators. The sample metadata nearly always contained a de-identified subject ID, COVID-19 status, age in years and sex. Where HLA class I and class II types were available, the types were taken from metadata supplied by the sample provider, not from assay-based typing. The study at large found these results: Clinical and demographic metadata were provided uncurated, with the amount varying by source and participant.

The CDR3 covers 13 residues, taking in both the cysteine and the phenylalanine. The entry retains the CDR3 DNA only, 39 bases that are in frame from base 1. CDR1 is given as LNHDA and CDR2 as SQIVND, both from the germline V gene (reference sequence). V loses 4 bases, J loses 6 bases, and the germline ends lie 7 bases apart. Collaborating institutions collected whole blood in K2EDTA tubes following their own protocols. Collaborator samples were shipped for TCRbeta analysis as frozen whole blood, isolated PBMCs, or DNA extracted from either sample type. In this chain, TRBV19 is recombined with TRBJ1-6; a tentative D match to TRBD1 spans 6 bases. Sample: peripheral blood. The sequence was obtained from a human donor in a cohort sampled during active COVID-19. The DNA sequence is TGTGCCAGTAGTAGCAGGGGTAATTCACCCCTCCACTTT. The encoded protein is CASSSRGNSPLHF.